The 7 T cell receptor beta chains presented below share a single source sample, sequenced in a study of T cell responses to AZD1222 COVID-19 vaccine. TCRdb's table, derived via immunoSEQ multiplex PCR, lists solely in-frame clones and lacks some. The sample has around 140,000 clones, over 90% seen once; the top ten hold 1.6%. Sequencing used peripheral blood, obtained on day 0 of AZD1222 vaccination. Source of these receptors: an adult in good health.

The chain has TRBV14 and TRBJ1-3; 8 nucleotides agree with TRBD1. In germline, CDR1 is SGHDN, CDR2 FVKESK. The length of the CDR3 is 17 residues. Losses at the gene ends were 2 bases for V and 0 bases for J; bases not matched to a gene: 6. The chain's CDR3 is CASSQRTGIHSGNTIYF. In nucleotides, the CDR3 is TGTGCCAGCAGCCAACGGACAGGGATTCACTCTGGAAACACCATATATTTT.

The chain employs TRBV6-5 and TRBJ1-2; D is unclear. The V and J ends lost 7 bases and 5 bases respectively, with 11 bases between them. This CDR3 spans 12 amino acids. Germline V gives CDR1 MNHEY, CDR2 SVGAGI. The CDR3 is CASTREGYGYTF. The CDR3 DNA is TGTGCCAGCACCCGTGAAGGGTATGGCTACACCTTC.

This chain connects TRBV2 to TRBJ2-7, with 11 bases fitting TRBD2. The V segment lost 1 base and the J segment 3 bases; nucleotides outside the gene matches: 5. Germline V gene sequence: CDR1 SNHLY, CDR2 FYNNEI. The length of the CDR3 is 16 residues. CDR3 in amino acids: CASSEVWTSGLYEQYF. Written as DNA, the CDR3 is TGTGCCAGCAGTGAAGTCTGGACTAGCGGGCTCTACGAGCAGTACTTC.

The chain carries TRBV10-1 and TRBJ1-6; D unresolved. The germline V and J ends were trimmed by 8 bases and 0 bases, with 14 bases remaining between them. The V gene's germline CDR1 is WNHNN and CDR2 SYGVQD (reference sequence). The CDR3 consists of 16 residues. CDR3 coding DNA: TGCGCCAGCCAGTTAAATCCCTGCTCCTATAATTCACCCCTCCACTTT. It specifies CASQLNPCSYNSPLHF.

This sequence joins TRBV7-3 and TRBJ2-6; D gene unclear. Germline V CDR1 and CDR2: SGHTA, FQGTGA. The CDR3 has 14 amino acids. With 4 bases removed from V and 2 bases from J, the gap between germline ends came to 6 bases. The CDR3 DNA reads TGTGCCAGCAGCTCTTCGCCTGGGGCCAACGTCCTGACTTTC. Translated, it gives CASSSSPGANVLTF.

The rearrangement joins TRBV7-9 to TRBJ1-5; D uncertain. The CDR3 covers 16 residues. Germline V gives CDR1 SEHNR, CDR2 FQNEAQ (reference sequence). V lost 8 bases to trimming and J lost 1 base, with 18 bases between them. CDR3 DNA sequence: TGTGCCAGCTCTGAATATGGGGTGGGGAGCAATCAGCCCCAGCATTTT. Encoded protein: CASSEYGVGSNQPQHF.

This clone was seen once. This chain connects TRBV27 to TRBJ1-2; D not resolved. Per germline, CDR1 MNHEY and CDR2 SMNVEV (reference sequence). Trimming cost V 5 bases and J 5 bases, with 15 bases left between them. The CDR3 consists of 14 residues. The CDR3 DNA is TGTGCCAGCAGTCTGGGGATGGAGGCTTATGGCTACACCTTC. Residues: CASSLGMEAYGYTF.